The 19 T cell receptor beta chains reported below all come from one sample, sequenced in a study of cytomegalovirus exposure and HLA in healthy donors. A multiplex PCR was run with 60 Vbeta primers and 13 Jbeta primers. Only in-frame clones appear in the TCRdb table, and some are missing; sequencing was by immunoSEQ multiplex PCR. This table has 150,000 or so clones, 9.7% appearing once. Sequencing used PBMCs. These receptors all stem from a man in his forties or fifties in good health and CMV-seronegative.

There are a few counts of this clone. The gene calls are TRBV11-2 and TRBJ1-2; TRBD1 matches 7 bases. This CDR3 region has 13 residues. V trimming: 4 bases; J trimming: 2 bases; junction bases outside the gene matches: 1. Germline V gives CDR1 SGHAT, CDR2 FQNNGV. DNA of the CDR3: TGTGCCAGCAGCTCGGACAGGAACTATGGCTACACCTTC. It translates to CASSSDRNYGYTF.

The chain couples TRBV9 to TRBJ1-2; 7 positions agree with TRBD1. In germline, CDR1 is SGDLS, CDR2 YYNGEE. V lost 4 bases and J lost 6; bases outside the gene matches: 9. The CDR3 covers 14 residues. The CDR3 DNA reads as TGTGCCAGCAGCCCAAACAGGGGTTCCAATGGCTACACCTTC. Protein sequence: CASSPNRGSNGYTF.

V is TRBV6-1 and J is TRBJ2-4, with 7 bases that match TRBD1. The CDR3 loop spans 17 amino acids. Germline CDR1 MNHNS, CDR2 SASEGT. V lost 0 bases to trimming and J lost 0 bases; unmatched junction nucleotides: 5. The CDR3 loop reads CASSEARGGTAKNIQYF. CDR3 coding DNA: TGTGCCAGCAGTGAAGCGAGAGGGGGCACAGCCAAAAACATTCAGTACTTC.

The chain has TRBV9 and TRBJ2-6; D is possibly TRBD2 (5 bases). The V end lost 3 bases, the J end lost 0 bases, and 7 bases lay between the germline ends. Germline V CDR1 and CDR2: SGDLS, YYNGEE. This CDR3 is 15 amino acids long. CDR3 amino acids: CASSAGSSGANVLTF. CDR3 in DNA: TGTGCCAGCAGCGCTGGGAGCTCTGGGGCCAACGTCCTGACTTTC.

This clone was picked up a small number of times. The chain couples TRBV28 to TRBJ2-7; 16 nucleotides line up with TRBD2. This CDR3 comprises 15 residues. V trimming: 5 bases; J trimming: 6 bases; junction bases outside the gene matches: 4. CDR1 is MDHEN and CDR2 is SYDVKM in the germline V gene. As DNA, the CDR3 is TGTGCCAGCAGTGGGACTAGCGGGAGGGCCGGCGAGCAGTACTTC. It yields the protein CASSGTSGRAGEQYF. The full variable domain, completed using reference TRBV28 and TRBJ2-7, is DVKVTQSSRYLVKRTGEKVFLECVQDMDHENMFWYRQDPGLGLRLIYFSYDVKMKEKGDIPEGYSVSREKKERFSLILESASTNQTSMYLCASSGTSGRAGEQYFGPGTRLTVT.

As regards this clone: This CDR3 is missing its conserved last phenylalanine or tryptophan, likely due to a read error. This rearrangement joins TRBV30 to TRBJ2-3; D gene uncertain. The CDR3 runs 11 residues. Germline CDR1 and CDR2: GTSNPN and SVGIG (reference sequence). Trimming took 3 bases from V and 4 from J, leaving 5 bases between them. CDR3 protein: CAWSPPDTQYL. In DNA form, the CDR3 reads TGTGCCTGGAGCCCCCCAGATACGCAGTATCTT.

This clone has just a few counts. The chain combines TRBV5-4 with TRBJ1-2; 12 bases fit TRBD1. The CDR3 has 15 amino acids. Per the germline V gene, CDR1 is SGHNT and CDR2 is YYREEE (reference sequence). The J segment lost 4 bases and the V segment lost 4 bases, leaving 5 bases of the junction unmatched. CDR3 nucleotide sequence: TGTGCCAGCAGCGGGGGACAGGGGGCGTTCTATGGCTACACCTTC. It yields the protein CASSGGQGAFYGYTF.

The rearrangement joins TRBV19 to TRBJ1-3; 11 bases align to TRBD1. CDR1 and CDR2 (germline): LNHDA, SQIVND (reference sequence). The CDR3 loop spans 17 amino acids. Trimming took 7 bases from V and 4 from J; bases not matched to a gene: 12. CDR3 in amino acids: CASIRKGQGASGNTIYF. In DNA form, the CDR3 reads TGTGCCAGTATTCGAAAAGGACAGGGGGCGTCAGGAAACACCATATATTTT.

CDR3: CASSQSGAGLTEAFF. In DNA form, the CDR3 reads TGTGCCAGCAGCCAATCGGGGGCAGGGCTCACTGAAGCTTTCTTT. V gene TRBV16 combines with J gene TRBJ1-1, with D maybe TRBD1 (6 bases). CDR1 and CDR2 from the germline V gene are KGHSY and FQNENV. Trimming removed 0 bases from V and 4 bases from J, with 12 bases in between. This CDR3 is 15 amino acids long.

The genes are TRBV28 and TRBJ2-7; a weak D match, TRBD1 (6 bases). V dropped 2 bases and J dropped 1 base, with 12 bases sitting between them. The CDR3 runs 15 residues. The V gene's germline CDR1 is MDHEN and CDR2 SYDVKM. Here the CDR3 reads CASSLPGEGSYEQYF. The CDR3 nucleotides are TGTGCCAGCAGTTTACCAGGGGAAGGTTCCTACGAGCAGTACTTC. Full variable domain (remainder filled in from reference TRBV28 and TRBJ2-7): DVKVTQSSRYLVKRTGEKVFLECVQDMDHENMFWYRQDPGLGLRLIYFSYDVKMKEKGDIPEGYSVSREKKERFSLILESASTNQTSMYLCASSLPGEGSYEQYFGPGTRLTVT.

The rearrangement uses TRBV19 and TRBJ1-5, with 9 bases aligning to TRBD1. CDR1 and CDR2 from the germline V gene are LNHDA and SQIVND (reference sequence). The CDR3 extends over 16 amino acids. V shed 10 bases, J shed 0 bases, and the junction held 10 bases outside the gene matches. The CDR3 DNA reads TGTGCCACCACCCGGACAGGGGATTATAGCAATCAGCCCCAGCATTTT. Translation gives CATTRTGDYSNQPQHF.

This clone has just a few counts. The chain joins TRBV21-1 to TRBJ2-5; no check of the table's D call, TRBD1, against the DNA was made. TRBV21-1 corresponds to a pseudogene. This CDR3 contains 21 residues. The CDR3 sequence is CATPWELRAGGNPRYQETQYF. In DNA form, the CDR3 reads TGTGCCACCCCCTGGGAACTGAGAGCAGGGGGCAACCCGAGGTACCAAGAGACCCAGTACTTC.

This clone turned up a few times. V and J are TRBV5-1 and TRBJ2-7; 7 positions match TRBD1. This CDR3 spans 13 amino acids. Germline lookup yields CDR1 SGHRS and CDR2 YFSETQ. With V trimmed by 5 bases and J by 3 bases, 5 bases remained unmatched. The CDR3 is CASSRGGNYEQYF. The CDR3, as DNA: TGCGCCAGCAGTCGAGGGGGCAACTACGAGCAGTACTTC.

V usage is TRBV2 and J usage is TRBJ2-6, with 12 nucleotides matching TRBD2. From germline, CDR1 is SNHLY and CDR2 FYNNEI. This CDR3 contains 16 residues. The ends lost 9 bases at V and 4 bases at J; junction bases unmatched: 7. CDR3 coding DNA: TGTGCCAGGGGGACTAGCGGGCCCGGGGGGGCCAACGTCCTGACTTTC. Protein sequence: CARGTSGPGGANVLTF.

The rearrangement joins TRBV30 to TRBJ1-5; D call uncertain. The CDR3 is 15 residues long. Germline V gives CDR1 GTSNPN, CDR2 SVGIG (reference sequence). Trimming cost V 5 bases and J 5 bases, with 19 bases left between them. The CDR3 DNA follows: TGTGCCTGGGCCCTGAGCCCGGGGTGGGATCAGCCCCAGCATTTT. Translating gives CAWALSPGWDQPQHF.

The DNA for the CDR3 is TGTGCCAGCAGTGAGGATTCCGTGCAGGGGGCTGGAAACACCATATATTTT. The encoded protein is CASSEDSVQGAGNTIYF. The chain has TRBV2 and TRBJ1-3; 7 nucleotides match TRBD1. CDR1 and CDR2 (germline): SNHLY, FYNNEI. After removal of 3 bases from V and 2 bases from J, the junction contained 10 bases not matched to a gene. The CDR3 is 17 residues long.

This clone was counted between two and nine times. This CDR3 reads CASTKIRDRGRMNTEAFF. CDR3 in DNA: TGTGCCAGTACCAAAATCCGGGACAGGGGGCGAATGAACACTGAAGCTTTCTTT. The J gene is TRBJ1-1, the V gene TRBV19, with 12 bases lining up with TRBD1. This CDR3 is built from 18 residues. Trimming cost V 7 bases and J 0 bases; bases outside gene matches: 12. Germline CDR1 reads LNHDA; CDR2 reads SQIVND (reference sequence).

This clone was seen a handful of times. The V and J genes are TRBV28 and TRBJ1-4, with D maybe TRBD1 (5 bases). The V end lost 5 bases, the J end lost 4 bases, and 11 bases lay between the germline ends. The V gene's germline CDR1 is MDHEN and CDR2 SYDVKM. The CDR3 has 14 amino acids. The CDR3 nucleotides read TGTGCCAGCAGTACCGGGGGGGGTAATGAAAAACTGTTTTTT. Its protein product is CASSTGGGNEKLFF.

The V gene is TRBV5-6, the J gene TRBJ2-3, with TRBD2 matching 9 bases. V dropped 2 bases and J dropped 6; count of bases not matched to a gene: 13. The germline V gene encodes CDR1 SGHDT and CDR2 YYEEEE. The CDR3 has 17 residues. CDR3 sequence: CASSLGPPAGGEDTQYF. The CDR3 DNA is TGTGCCAGCAGCTTAGGCCCCCCGGCGGGGGGGGAGGATACGCAGTATTTT.